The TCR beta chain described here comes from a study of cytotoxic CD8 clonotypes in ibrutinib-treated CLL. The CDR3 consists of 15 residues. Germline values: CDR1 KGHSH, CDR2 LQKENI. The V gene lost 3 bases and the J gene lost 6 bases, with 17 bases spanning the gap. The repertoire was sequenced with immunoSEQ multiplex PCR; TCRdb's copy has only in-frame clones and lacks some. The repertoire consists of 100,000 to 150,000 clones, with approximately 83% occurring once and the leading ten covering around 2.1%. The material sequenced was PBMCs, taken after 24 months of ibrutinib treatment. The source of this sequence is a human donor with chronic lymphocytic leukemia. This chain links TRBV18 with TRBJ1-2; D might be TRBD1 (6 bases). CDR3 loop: CASSPTGGQSNGYTF. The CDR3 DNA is TGTGCCAGCTCACCTACCGGCGGACAGTCGAATGGCTACACCTTC.